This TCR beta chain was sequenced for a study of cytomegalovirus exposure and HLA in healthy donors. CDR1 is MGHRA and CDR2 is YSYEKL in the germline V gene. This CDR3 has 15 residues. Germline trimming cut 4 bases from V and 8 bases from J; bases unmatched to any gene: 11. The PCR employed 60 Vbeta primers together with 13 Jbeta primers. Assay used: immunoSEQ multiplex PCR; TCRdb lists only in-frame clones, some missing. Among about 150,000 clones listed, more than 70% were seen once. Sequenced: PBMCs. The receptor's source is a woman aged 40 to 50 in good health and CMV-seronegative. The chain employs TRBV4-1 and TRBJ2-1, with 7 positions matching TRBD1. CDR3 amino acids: CASSPRLQGSHEQFF. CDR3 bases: TGCGCCAGCAGCCCCCGCCTACAGGGGAGCCATGAGCAGTTCTTC.